This T cell receptor (beta chain) appears in the sequencing data of a study of blood T cell repertoires in COVID-19. Study at large: There were acute and convalescent COVID-19 samples, and they came from the United States, Italy and Spain. In each case, the material was cDNA or gDNA derived from T cells, B-cell-depleted T cells, or PBMCs.

Produced via immunoSEQ multiplex PCR; TCRdb's table is partial and in-frame only. The sample has over 30,000 clones; more than 90% are singletons. V gave up 4 bases and J gave up 8 bases; unmatched junction bases: 10. Per germline, CDR1 SGHTA and CDR2 FQGTGA. This CDR3 region has 15 residues. In its sample, this clone was seen once. Sequenced material: peripheral blood. V gene TRBV7-3 combines with J gene TRBJ2-1; 8 nucleotides line up with TRBD1. The TCR sequence derives from a human donor in a cohort sampled during active COVID-19. The CDR3 region is CASSSGQGPGDEQFF. Here the CDR3 DNA reads TGTGCCAGCAGCTCAGGACAGGGACCGGGGGATGAGCAGTTCTTC. The full variable domain, rest sourced from reference TRBV7-3 and TRBJ2-1, is GAGVSQTPSNKVTEKGKYVELRCDPISGHTALYWYRQSLGQGPEFLIYFQGTGAADDSGLPNDRFFAVRPEGSVSTLKIQRTERGDSAVYLCASSSGQGPGDEQFFGPGTRLTVL.